This is a list of T cell receptor beta chains from one sample in a study of blood T cell repertoires in COVID-19. Using immunoSEQ multiplex PCR, the repertoire was profiled, and TCRdb retains in-frame clones only, with some absent. The sample contains under 200,000 clones, approximately 87% of which appear only once. Sequencing input: peripheral blood. These receptors originate from a woman in her seventies with COVID-19, enrolled during active disease. The CDR3 runs from the conserved cysteine through the conserved F or W. D genes are given only for firm matches. A row's size may be missing; if present it is once, few, many or a size class.

clone_size	v_call	d_call	j_call	cdr3_nt	cdr3_aa
NA	TRBV7-6	TRBD2	TRBJ2-5	TGTGCCAGCAGCCCAGGATCCTTTGGACTAGCGGGGGGGCGAAACCAAGAGACCCAGTACTTC	CASSPGSFGLAGGRNQETQYF
NA	TRBV6-5	TRBD1	TRBJ2-5	TGTGCCAGCAGGGGGACAGCCGAAGAGACCCAGTACTTC	CASRGTAEETQYF
NA	TRBV6-2/TRBV6-3	TRBD2	TRBJ2-7	TGTGCCAGCAGTTCCCGACTAGCGGGGGGACCATTGGACTACGAGCAGTACTTC	CASSSRLAGGPLDYEQYF
few	TRBV19	NA	TRBJ1-5	TGTGCCAGTAGTATGGCAGGCCTCAATCAGCCCCAGCATTTT	CASSMAGLNQPQHF
NA	TRBV5-1	TRBD1	TRBJ1-1	TGCGCCAGCAGCCTACAGGGGTTGGACACTGAAGCTTTCTTT	CASSLQGLDTEAFF
NA	TRBV28	NA	TRBJ2-7	TGTGCCAGCTTAGCTGAGTACGAGCAGTACTTC	CASLAEYEQYF
NA	TRBV5-1	NA	TRBJ1-1	TGCGCCAGCAGCTCAGGGGCCTGGGACACTGAAGCTTTCTTT	CASSSGAWDTEAFF
once	TRBV18	TRBD1	TRBJ1-3	TGTGCCAGCTCCCCCGGGACAGTAGTTTCTGGAAACACCATATATTTT	CASSPGTVVSGNTIYF
NA	TRBV28	TRBD1	TRBJ1-4	TGTGCCAGCAGCCTTGTAGGACAGGTTGGCGAAAAACTGTTTTTT	CASSLVGQVGEKLFF
NA	TRBV19	TRBD1	TRBJ1-6	TGTGCCAGTAGGGGCCAAAGGACAGGGGGGGTGTCACCCCTCCACTTT	CASRGQRTGGVSPLHF
NA	TRBV28	TRBD2	TRBJ2-5	TGTGCCTCTTTCCCGACGGGGGGTGTCAAGTCAGAGACCCAGTACTTC	CASFPTGGVKSETQYF
NA	TRBV5-4	TRBD1	TRBJ2-1	TGTGCCAGCAGCCAAACGGGACAGGTTGACAATGAGCAGTTCTTC	CASSQTGQVDNEQFF
NA	TRBV28	NA	TRBJ1-2	TGTGCCAGCAAAGGTCGGGGTCGGGAACCCCTTACTAACTATGGCTACACCTTC	CASKGRGREPLTNYGYTF
NA	TRBV2	NA	TRBJ2-7	TGTGCCAGCAGTGACCCCACCTTCGGGGTGGTCTCCTACGAGCAGTACTTC	CASSDPTFGVVSYEQYF
NA	TRBV5-1	TRBD1	TRBJ1-5	TGCGCCAGCAGCGAAACAGGGGGCAATCAGCCCCAGCATTTT	CASSETGGNQPQHF
NA	TRBV9	NA	TRBJ1-2	TGTGCCAGCAGCGCGGAATTGGACATGGTTGGCTACACCTTC	CASSAELDMVGYTF
NA	TRBV15	NA	TRBJ2-7	TGTGCCACCAGCAGAGATTCGGGTTCCTACGAGCAGTACTTC	CATSRDSGSYEQYF
few	TRBV18	TRBD1	TRBJ1-1	TGTGCCAGCTCACCACCGACAGGGGCGGGCACTGAAGCTTTCTTT	CASSPPTGAGTEAFF
NA	TRBV2	NA	TRBJ1-1	TGTGCCAGCAGTGAAGGCAGGGGAGACACTGAAGCTTTCTTT	CASSEGRGDTEAFF
NA	TRBV30	TRBD2	TRBJ2-1	TGTGCCTGGAGAACCACGGGGCGGGGGGACACGATTGAGCAGTTCTTC	CAWRTTGRGDTIEQFF
NA	TRBV5-8	NA	TRBJ1-4	TGTGCCAGCAGCCTCCCGGGACAAGCTAATGAAAAACTGTTTTTT	CASSLPGQANEKLFF
few	TRBV6-5	TRBD1	TRBJ1-2	TGTGCCAGCAGTCCCGACAGGGACCCAGGCTATGGCTACACCTTC	CASSPDRDPGYGYTF
NA	TRBV5-1	NA	TRBJ2-7	TGCGCCAGCAGCTACACAGGCCCAAGCTCCTACGAGCAGTACTTC	CASSYTGPSSYEQYF
NA	TRBV10-3	NA	TRBJ1-6	TGTGCCATCACCGGGACAACGGATAATTCACCCCTCCACTTT	CAITGTTDNSPLHF
NA	TRBV6-5	TRBD1	TRBJ2-7	TGTGCCAGCAGTTCCCGGACAGGGTCCTACGAGCAGTACTTC	CASSSRTGSYEQYF
NA	TRBV18	TRBD2	TRBJ2-1	TGTGCCAGCTCACCAGAGCTACTAGCGGATTACAATGAGCAGTTCTTC	CASSPELLADYNEQFF
NA	TRBV7-9	TRBD2	TRBJ2-2	TGTGCCAGCAGCAAACTAGCGGTCCAGGGGACCGGGGAGCTGTTTTTT	CASSKLAVQGTGELFF
NA	TRBV2	NA	TRBJ1-5	TGTGCCAGCAGTACCGGGGGGGGTCCCAATCAGCCCCAGCATTTT	CASSTGGGPNQPQHF
NA	TRBV2	NA	TRBJ2-5	TGTGCCAGCAGTGAGGTCTTGACACGAGAGACCCAGTACTTC	CASSEVLTRETQYF
NA	TRBV2	TRBD2	TRBJ2-2	TGTGCCAGCCGCCCCCCGGGACTAGCAAACACCGGGGAGCTGTTTTTT	CASRPPGLANTGELFF
few	TRBV3-1/TRBV3-2	NA	TRBJ1-2	TGTGCCAGCAGCGGGGCCTATGGCTACACCTTC	CASSGAYGYTF
once	TRBV5-1	TRBD1	TRBJ1-1	TGCGCCAGCAGTGGGGGGACAGGGAGGACTGAAGCTTTCTTT	CASSGGTGRTEAFF
few	TRBV5-1	TRBD2	TRBJ2-7	TGCGCCAGCAGCACAATAGCGGGGGCCACTTACGAGCAGTACTTC	CASSTIAGATYEQYF
NA	TRBV5-1	NA	TRBJ1-1	TGCGCCAGCAGCTTGCAAACAGGGAACACTGAAGCTTTCTTT	CASSLQTGNTEAFF
NA	TRBV4-1	NA	TRBJ1-1	TGCGCCAGCAGCCAAGATCTAGGGAACACTGAAGCTTTCTTT	CASSQDLGNTEAFF
NA	TRBV5-1	NA	TRBJ2-3	TGCGCCAGCAGCCCAGGCCCCCGGGGGAGCACAGATACGCAGTATTTT	CASSPGPRGSTDTQYF
NA	TRBV4-1	TRBD2	TRBJ2-2	TGCGCCAGCAGCCCACCTATGGGGGGGTCGAACACCGGGGAGCTGTTTTTT	CASSPPMGGSNTGELFF
NA	TRBV2	NA	TRBJ1-5	TGTGCCAGCAGCTCGGAGAGAGCCTACAATCAGCCCCAGCATTTT	CASSSERAYNQPQHF
NA	TRBV2	NA	TRBJ1-6	TGTGCCAGCAGTCTCTTGGGGGGGGCGAAGGATTCACCCCTCCACTTT	CASSLLGGAKDSPLHF
NA	TRBV6-1	TRBD1	TRBJ1-5	TGTGCCAGCAGTGAAAGCCGGACAGGGTTTTATCAGCCCCAGCATTTT	CASSESRTGFYQPQHF
NA	TRBV19	TRBD1	TRBJ1-5	TGTGCCGCGGCAGGGGGAGTAAATCAGCCCCAGCATTTT	CAAAGGVNQPQHF
NA	TRBV11-2	TRBD1	TRBJ2-1	TGTGCCAGCAGCCCATCGGACAGGGAAAACAATGAGCAGTTCTTC	CASSPSDRENNEQFF
NA	TRBV11-3	NA	TRBJ1-1	TGTGCCAGCAGCTCGGAGATGAACACTGAAGCTTTCTTT	CASSSEMNTEAFF
NA	TRBV4-1	NA	TRBJ2-1	TGCGCCAGCAGCCAAGATCGGGATCCCCGTAATGAGCAGTTCTTC	CASSQDRDPRNEQFF
NA	TRBV4-2	NA	TRBJ2-2	TGTGCCAGCAGCCAACGGGAGTCGGACACCGGGGAGCTGTTTTTT	CASSQRESDTGELFF
NA	TRBV9	NA	TRBJ2-2	TGTGCCAGCAGCCCCCGACTTGCTGGGGGGGAGCTGTTTTTT	CASSPRLAGGELFF
NA	TRBV2	TRBD1	TRBJ1-5	TGTGCCAGCAGAGCCCGGACAGGGTGGACGGAGGCCCAGCATTTT	CASRARTGWTEAQHF
NA	TRBV7-9	TRBD1	TRBJ1-1	TGTGCCAGCAGCCGGGACAGCAGCACTGAAGCTTTCTTT	CASSRDSSTEAFF
NA	TRBV7-8	TRBD2	TRBJ2-1	TGTGCCAGCAGCTTAATTAGCGGGGGAGGCAATGAGCAGTTCTTC	CASSLISGGGNEQFF
NA	TRBV11-1	TRBD1	TRBJ2-3	TGTGCCAGCAGCCCCGGACAGGGGAACACAGATACGCAGTATTTT	CASSPGQGNTDTQYF
NA	TRBV5-5	NA	TRBJ2-7	TGTGCCAGCAGATTGGACCTCTTGGCGGTGCAGTACTTC	CASRLDLLAVQYF
few	TRBV25-1	TRBD1	TRBJ1-2	TGTGCCACCTGGGACAGTCTTGGCTATGGCTACACCTTC	CATWDSLGYGYTF
NA	TRBV7-9	NA	TRBJ2-7	TGTGCCAGCAGCCGCGGGCCGTACGAGCAGTACTTC	CASSRGPYEQYF
NA	TRBV29-1	TRBD1	TRBJ2-1	TGCAGCGGAACAGGGGGCGATGAGCAGTTCTTC	CSGTGGDEQFF
NA	TRBV18	NA	TRBJ2-4	TGTGCCAGCTCACCACCTATTTTTGGCAAGGGGTTTGCGGTCAAAAACATTCAGTACTTC	CASSPPIFGKGFAVKNIQYF
NA	TRBV24-1	NA	TRBJ2-5	TGTGCCACCAGTGATTACAGGGAGCAAGAGACCCAGTACTTC	CATSDYREQETQYF
NA	TRBV18	NA	TRBJ2-3	TGTGCCAGCTCAAATATTTTCAGGGGCAGATACACAGATACGCAGTATTTT	CASSNIFRGRYTDTQYF
NA	TRBV5-1	TRBD2	TRBJ2-7	TGCGCCAGCAGCGTACTAGCGGGGGCCTTCTACGAGCAGTACTTC	CASSVLAGAFYEQYF
NA	TRBV19	NA	TRBJ1-1	TGTGCCAGTAGTATGACAGGTCCACTGAACACTGAAGCTTTCTTT	CASSMTGPLNTEAFF